Following are 14 T cell receptor beta chains from one sample sequenced in a study of identical twins. TCRdb analysed the 5' RACE reads with MiXCR anew, one entry per CDR3 protein. The data contain 500,000 to 600,000 distinct CDR3 sequences, around 20% of them seen just once; the ten biggest clones take up around 1%. These sequences were also reported in another study, on T cells expressing NK-cell markers.

The sequencing input was CD4+ T cells sorted from blood. These receptors all stem from a woman between 18 and 29 years old in good health.

The table lists this clonotype with a few counts. The CDR3 loop is CASSVLASGTTGELFF. The CDR3 DNA sequence: TGCGCCAGCAGCGTTTTGGCAAGCGGGACCACCGGGGAGCTGTTTTTT. This chain joins TRBV5-1 and TRBJ2-2; TRBD2 matches 7 bases. The CDR3 has 16 residues. Germline V CDR1 and CDR2: SGHRS, YFSETQ. V was clipped by 4 bases and J by 4 bases; unmatched bases: 10.

The J gene is TRBJ1-2, the V gene TRBV20-1; a weak D match, TRBD1 (6 bases). Germline CDR1 and CDR2: DFQATT and SNEGSKA (reference sequence). This CDR3 region has 13 residues. V dropped 3 bases and J dropped 2 bases, with 10 bases sitting between them. In DNA, the CDR3 is TGCAGTGCTAGCAGGGGCGTAAACTATGGCTACACCTTC. Protein: CSASRGVNYGYTF.

This clonotype has just a few counts. The genes are TRBV4-3 and TRBJ2-1; 8 bases are a match to TRBD2. The CDR3 spans 15 residues. Trimming at V came to 3 bases and at J to 7 bases, leaving 8 bases not matched to a gene. CDR1 and CDR2 from the germline V gene are LGHNA and YSLEER. CDR3 sequence (DNA): TGCGCCAGCAGCCAGACCCTAGCGGGTATAAATGAGCAGTTCTTC. Translating it yields CASSQTLAGINEQFF.

This clonotype was detected many times. The rearrangement links TRBV6-2 or TRBV6-3 to TRBJ2-1, with D perhaps TRBD2 (6 bases). The germline gives CDR1 MNHEY, CDR2 SVGEGT. V was trimmed by 2 bases and J by 7 bases, leaving 18 bases between them. The CDR3 has 16 residues. DNA for the CDR3: TGTGCCAGCAGTTACCTAGGAGGGAGTGAGAGGAATGAGCAGTTCTTC. Translated, it gives CASSYLGGSERNEQFF.

J is TRBJ1-1 and V is TRBV6-2 or TRBV6-3; D is uncertain. The CDR3 is 16 amino acids. The germline gives CDR1 MNHEY, CDR2 SVGEGT. Deletions cut 1 base from V and 0 bases from J, with 12 bases between. The CDR3 nucleotides are TGTGCCAGCAGTTACTACAGCCGAGTCTTGAACACTGAAGCTTTCTTT. Translated: CASSYYSRVLNTEAFF.

This clonotype was recorded at least ten times. The gene calls are TRBV7-6 and TRBJ2-1; 11 nucleotides align to TRBD2. The V gene end was trimmed by 1 base and the J gene end by 7 bases; junction bases not matched to a gene: 3. The germline V gene has CDR1 SGHVS and CDR2 FNYEAQ. The CDR3 spans 15 residues. DNA of the CDR3: TGTGCCAGCAGCTTAGTTAGCGGGGGGGTGAATGAGCAGTTCTTC. The encoded protein is CASSLVSGGVNEQFF.

The J gene is TRBJ2-3, the V gene TRBV6-5, with D uncertain. Germline V CDR1 and CDR2: MNHEY, SVGAGI. The germline V and J ends were trimmed by 2 bases and 2 bases, with 8 bases remaining between them. The CDR3 extends over 14 amino acids. The CDR3 DNA reads as TGTGCCAGCAGTTACCAGCTACTCACAGATACGCAGTATTTT. Translated: CASSYQLLTDTQYF.

The genes are TRBV29-1 and TRBJ2-1; 14 bases line up with TRBD2. The CDR3 covers 15 residues. Germline V gene data show CDR1 as SQVTM and CDR2 as ANQGSEA. J lost 5 bases, V lost 3 bases, and 3 bases had no gene match. The CDR3 DNA sequence: TGCAGCGTTGAGACTAGCGGGGGGGCCCACAATGAGCAGTTCTTC. This gives the protein CSVETSGGAHNEQFF.

The V call is TRBV7-3, the J call TRBJ1-6; unclear D gene. The CDR3 consists of 16 residues. In germline, CDR1 is SGHTA, CDR2 FQGTGA. Trimming stripped 2 bases from V and 0 bases from J, with 8 bases between. The CDR3 DNA sequence: TGTGCCAGCAGCTTAGGGGTCAGCTCCTATAATTCACCCCTCCACTTT. It encodes CASSLGVSSYNSPLHF.

This clonotype was counted only a few times. This rearrangement joins TRBV5-1 to TRBJ2-3, with D maybe TRBD1 (6 bases). The CDR3 is 14 residues long. V dropped 4 bases and J dropped 5 bases, with 14 bases sitting between them. Germline CDR1 reads SGHRS; CDR2 reads YFSETQ. CDR3 coding DNA: TGCGCCAGCAGCGTTGCAGGGGTGATAGATACGCAGTATTTT. Translated: CASSVAGVIDTQYF.

The chain combines TRBV5-1 with TRBJ2-2; D gene unclear. Germline V gene data show CDR1 as SGHRS and CDR2 as YFSETQ. This CDR3 is 14 amino acids long. Trimming took 2 bases from V and 1 from J, leaving 6 bases between them. DNA for the CDR3: TGCGCCAGCAGCTTTCCCGAGAACACCGGGGAGCTGTTTTTT. Protein: CASSFPENTGELFF. Looking up the rest from reference TRBV5-1 and TRBJ2-2 gives the full variable domain: KAGVTQTPRYLIKTRGQQVTLSCSPISGHRSVSWYQQTPGQGLQFLFEYFSETQRNKGNFPGRFSGRQFSNSRSEMNVSTLELGDSALYLCASSFPENTGELFFGEGSRLTVL.

The chain is built from TRBV18 and TRBJ2-6; no clear D. CDR3 length equals 16 residues. Germline V gene sequence: CDR1 KGHSH, CDR2 LQKENI. Trimming took off 2 bases at V and 0 bases at J, with 8 bases between the two ends. The CDR3 DNA reads as TGTGCCAGCTCACCAAAGGCGGACTCTGGGGCCAACGTCCTGACTTTC. Translating gives CASSPKADSGANVLTF.

This clonotype turned up a few times. One end of the junction does not line up with germline, which may come from a read error. The genes are TRBV20-1 and TRBJ2-1; 10 positions match TRBD2. CDR1 is DFQATT, CDR2 SNEGSKA, per germline (reference sequence). This CDR3 has 12 residues. CDR3 sequence reads: CSATSKREGLLF. The DNA for the CDR3 is TGCAGTGCTACCTCCAAGCGGGAGGGTCTCCTCTTC.

J is TRBJ1-4 and V is TRBV7-2; perhaps TRBD1 as D (5 bases). Deletions cut 1 base from V and 11 bases from J, with 8 bases between. This CDR3 is built from 12 residues. Germline lookup yields CDR1 SGHTA and CDR2 FQGNSA. CDR3 sequence: CASSLDWGKLFF. The CDR3 DNA reads TGTGCCAGCAGCTTAGATTGGGGGAAACTGTTTTTT.